The clone carrying this T cell receptor (beta chain) was found a few times. Its antigen is currently unknown. This sample is drawn from a study of blood T cells in healthy people across ages. Study-level results: Age showed a roughly linear inverse relationship with TCR beta diversity per million T cells. Bulk PBMC profiling left naive and antigen-experienced comparisons inconclusive.

Every participating donor contributed 8.5 to 10 milliliters of peripheral blood through a draw. The germline CDR1 and CDR2 sequences are MGHRA and YSYEKL. The length of the CDR3 is 20 residues. V was pared by 0 bases and J by 0 bases, with 13 bases of the junction left unmatched. For the second PCR, which ran for about 6 to 11 cycles, a sample-barcoded 5' primer and a J-beta primer mix were used. TCRdb re-analysed the 5' RACE reads in MiXCR, keeping a single row per CDR3 protein. The sample contains about 1.4 million distinct CDR3 sequences, roughly 59% of which appear only once. The sequenced material came from blood. The origin of this receptor is a man younger than 35 in good health. The V call is TRBV4-1, the J call TRBJ2-4; the match to TRBD2 covers 8 bases. The CDR3 loop is CASSQDLETSAYLAKNIQYF. The CDR3 DNA follows: TGCGCCAGCAGCCAAGATCTGGAGACTAGCGCGTATCTAGCCAAAAACATTCAGTACTTC.